This TCR beta chain comes out of a study of PD-L1 blockade in urothelial cancer. Only in-frame clones appear in the TCRdb table, and some are missing; sequencing was by immunoSEQ multiplex PCR. Of under 120,000 clones in the sample, around 85% were seen once. The sample was PBMCs, taken around atezolizumab (anti-PD-L1) treatment. The TCR originated in a man between 50 and 59 years old with urothelial cancer.

CDR3 protein: CASSVGLASEQYF. DNA for the CDR3: TGTGCCAGCAGCGTTGGACTAGCGAGCGAGCAGTACTTC. V usage is TRBV9 and J usage is TRBJ2-7, with 9 positions matching TRBD2. CDR3 size: 13 residues. The germline V gene encodes CDR1 SGDLS and CDR2 YYNGEE. J gave up 6 bases and V 2 bases, and 3 bases lay outside the gene matches.